A selection of T cell receptor beta chains follows, all from one sample in a study of neurological immune-mediated disorders. TCRdb passed the 5' RACE reads through MiXCR, listing each CDR3 protein once. The top ten clones hold 6% to 7.5% of a sample with roughly 28,000 distinct CDR3 sequences, about 3.5% of them seen once. What was sequenced was PBMCs. Receptors were obtained from a young woman with multiple sclerosis. Both conserved end residues are part of each CDR3. A D gene is named only where the DNA matches it firmly. A clone size is listed for some rows: how often the clone was seen (once, few, many), or a class if it is expanded.

CDR3 protein	CDR3 DNA	J gene	V gene	CDR3 length	clone size	D gene
CSASKGGMNTEAFF	TGCAGTGCTAGTAAGGGCGGCATGAACACTGAAGCTTTCTTT	TRBJ1-1	TRBV20-1	14	many	NA
CASSVESGRWSLTF	TGTGCCAGCAGCGTAGAGAGTGGACGTTGGTCTCTCACCTTC	TRBJ1-2	TRBV9	14	medium-sized	NA
CASSPWGRDPTLNF	TGTGCCAGCAGCCCCTGGGGCCGGGATCCCACCCTCAACTTT	TRBJ1-6	TRBV7-9	14	many	NA
CASSFGQVNTEAFF	TGTGCCAGCAGTTTCGGACAGGTGAACACTGAAGCTTTCTTT	TRBJ1-1	TRBV12-3/TRBV12-4	14	many	TRBD1
CASSDWGGNSPLHF	TGTGCCAGCAGTGACTGGGGAGGTAATTCACCCCTCCACTTT	TRBJ1-6	TRBV6-1	14	many	NA
CASSQYHAAGLAIIETQYF	TGTGCCAGCAGCCAATATCACGCAGCGGGACTAGCGATAATTGAGACCCAGTACTTC	TRBJ2-5	TRBV3-1	19	many	TRBD2
CASSLWTVNTGELFF	TGTGCCAGCAGTCTATGGACGGTAAACACCGGGGAGCTGTTTTTT	TRBJ2-2	TRBV12-3/TRBV12-4	15	many	NA
CASTSRRNEKLFF	TGTGCCAGCACTTCTCGCCGGAATGAAAAACTGTTTTTT	TRBJ1-4	TRBV7-9	13	many	NA
CASTHRDRGPSNEQFF	TGTGCCAGCACCCACCGGGACAGGGGACCCTCCAATGAGCAGTTCTTC	TRBJ2-1	TRBV6-2/TRBV6-3	16	many	TRBD1
CASSPDRGLASPLNF	TGTGCCAGCAGCCCCGACAGGGGATTGGCTTCACCCCTCAACTTT	TRBJ1-6	TRBV3-1	15	many	TRBD1
CASASGWGQPQHF	TGTGCCAGCGCCTCAGGGTGGGGGCAGCCCCAGCATTTT	TRBJ1-5	TRBV6-5	13	many	NA
CASRIRPLTSLANTGELFF	TGCGCCAGCAGGATCCGGCCCCTGACTTCACTCGCGAACACCGGGGAGCTGTTTTTT	TRBJ2-2	TRBV5-1	19	few	NA
CSANPGTQSSYEQYF	TGCAGTGCTAACCCCGGGACTCAGAGCTCCTACGAGCAGTACTTC	TRBJ2-7	TRBV20-1	15	many	NA
CASRLDQGNSPLNF	TGCGCCAGCAGACTGGACCAGGGGAATTCACCCCTCAACTTT	TRBJ1-6	TRBV5-1	14	few	NA
CASSPADQPQNF	TGTGCCAGCTCACCAGCGGATCAGCCCCAGAATTTT	TRBJ1-5	TRBV18	12	few	NA
CASSWGQPATNEKLFF	TGTGCCAGCAGCTGGGGACAGCCTGCAACTAATGAAAAACTGTTTTTT	TRBJ1-4	TRBV5-5	16	many	TRBD1
CASSLAVTSGASTDTQYF	TGCGCCAGCAGCTTGGCCGTGACTAGCGGGGCTAGCACAGATACGCAGTATTTT	TRBJ2-3	TRBV5-1	18	NA	TRBD2
CASSWSIDTQYF	TGTGCCAGCAGCTGGTCCATCGATACGCAGTATTTT	TRBJ2-3	TRBV7-2	12	many	NA
CASRRQGDNSPLHF	TGTGCCAGCAGAAGACAGGGTGACAATTCACCCCTCCACTTT	TRBJ1-6	TRBV13	14	few	TRBD1
CASSDRSQGAYGYTF	TGTGCCAGCAGCGACCGCTCACAGGGGGCATATGGCTACACCTTC	TRBJ1-2	TRBV6-6	15	many	TRBD1
CASSVDSQYSNQPQHF	TGTGCCAGCAGTGTGGACAGCCAATATAGCAATCAGCCCCAGCATTTT	TRBJ1-5	TRBV6-1	16	many	NA
CASSLQRLNHSPLHF	TGTGCCAGCAGCCTCCAGAGATTGAACCATTCACCCCTCCACTTT	TRBJ1-6	TRBV6-2/TRBV6-3	15	NA	NA
CSARKPGQGGTEAFF	TGCAGTGCTAGGAAGCCGGGACAGGGGGGGACTGAAGCTTTCTTT	TRBJ1-1	TRBV20-1	15	many	TRBD1
CASSSGTDTGNTIYF	TGTGCCAGCAGCTCGGGGACGGATACTGGAAACACCATATATTTT	TRBJ1-3	TRBV5-5	15	many	NA
CASSRSLAGGYEQYF	TGTGCCAGCAGTCGGAGTCTAGCGGGGGGCTACGAGCAGTACTTC	TRBJ2-7	TRBV6-5	15	many	TRBD2
CASSLLAVAKNIQYF	TGTGCCAGCAGTTTGCTAGCGGTAGCCAAAAACATTCAGTACTTC	TRBJ2-4	TRBV28	15	many	TRBD2
CASSLADLQETQYF	TGCGCCAGCAGCCTAGCGGACCTCCAAGAGACCCAGTACTTC	TRBJ2-5	TRBV5-1	14	many	TRBD2
CASSYLQVSNQPQHF	TGTGCCAGCAGTTACTTACAGGTTAGCAATCAGCCCCAGCATTTT	TRBJ1-5	TRBV6-6	15	many	NA
CASSLAAGGVYNEQFF	TGTGCCAGCAGTTTAGCAGCGGGAGGGGTCTACAATGAGCAGTTCTTC	TRBJ2-1	TRBV28	16	many	TRBD2
CASTRIGGEGEQFF	TGCGCCAGCACCCGAATCGGAGGGGAGGGGGAGCAGTTCTTC	TRBJ2-1	TRBV4-1	14	many	TRBD2
CASSWGTAFGGYTF	TGTGCCAGCAGCTGGGGGACAGCCTTTGGTGGCTACACCTTC	TRBJ1-2	TRBV5-7	14	many	TRBD1
CSARVGTGDYGYTF	TGCAGTGCTAGAGTGGGGACAGGGGACTATGGCTACACCTTC	TRBJ1-2	TRBV20-1	14	many	TRBD1
CSARVSGTNQPQHF	TGCAGTGCTAGAGTGAGCGGCACCAATCAGCCCCAGCATTTT	TRBJ1-5	TRBV20-1	14	many	NA
CSADRGSKNIQYF	TGCAGTGCTGACAGGGGTTCCAAAAACATTCAGTACTTC	TRBJ2-4	TRBV20-1	13	many	TRBD1
CASSFWTGYEQYF	TGTGCCAGCAGCTTTTGGACAGGCTACGAGCAGTACTTC	TRBJ2-7	TRBV5-5	13	medium-sized	TRBD1
CASSYSRRTYNQPQHF	TGTGCCAGCAGTTATTCCCGTCGGACGTACAATCAGCCCCAGCATTTT	TRBJ1-5	TRBV6-5	16	many	NA
CASSRRSINSPLHF	TGTGCCAGCAGCCGTCGAAGTATCAATTCACCCCTCCACTTT	TRBJ1-6	TRBV7-9	14	many	NA
CATRTSNYEQYF	TGTGCCACCAGGACTAGCAACTACGAGCAGTACTTC	TRBJ2-7	TRBV6-6	12	NA	TRBD2
CASSVQGNSPLNF	TGTGCCAGCAGCGTACAGGGGAATTCACCCCTCAACTTT	TRBJ1-6	TRBV9	13	many	NA
CASSPRDRVSYEQYF	TGTGCCAGCAGCCCCCGGGACAGGGTCTCCTACGAGCAGTACTTC	TRBJ2-7	TRBV7-8	15	many	TRBD1
CASSRPGDISYEQYF	TGTGCCAGCAGTCGGCCAGGGGATATTTCCTACGAGCAGTACTTC	TRBJ2-7	TRBV6-2/TRBV6-3	15	many	NA
CATSRAQTSGSGEQETQYF	TGTGCCACCAGCAGAGCTCAGACTAGCGGGAGTGGGGAACAAGAGACCCAGTACTTC	TRBJ2-5	TRBV15	19	many	TRBD2
CSARDRKGLGYNEQFF	TGCAGTGCTAGAGATAGGAAGGGACTTGGCTACAATGAGCAGTTCTTC	TRBJ2-1	TRBV20-1	16	many	NA
CASRRQPGETQYF	TGCGCCAGCAGACGGCAACCGGGGGAGACCCAGTACTTC	TRBJ2-5	TRBV5-1	13	many	NA
CASSKGTASYEQYF	TGTGCCAGCAGCAAAGGGACGGCCTCCTACGAGCAGTACTTC	TRBJ2-7	TRBV5-6	14	many	NA
CATSRARVAGGNTIYF	TGTGCCACCAGCAGAGCAAGGGTGGCAGGAGGAAACACCATATATTTT	TRBJ1-3	TRBV15	16	many	NA
CASSESGGSYNEQFF	TGTGCCAGCAGTGAAAGCGGGGGCTCCTACAATGAGCAGTTCTTC	TRBJ2-1	TRBV2	15	many	TRBD2
CASSLVGGAYSNQPQHF	TGTGCCAGCAGCTTAGTGGGGGGGGCCTATAGCAATCAGCCCCAGCATTTT	TRBJ1-5	TRBV7-2	17	many	NA
CASSPVPSDTQYF	TGTGCCAGCAGCCCCGTCCCATCCGATACGCAGTATTTT	TRBJ2-3	TRBV14	13	many	NA
CSAREPIGDTQYF	TGCAGTGCTAGAGAGCCCATCGGAGATACGCAGTATTTT	TRBJ2-3	TRBV20-1	13	many	NA
CASSSGQGNSYEQYF	TGTGCCAGCAGCTCCGGACAGGGAAACTCCTACGAGCAGTACTTC	TRBJ2-7	TRBV7-3	15	NA	TRBD1
CSADRGAGAFF	TGCAGTGCTGACAGGGGGGCCGGAGCTTTCTTT	TRBJ1-1	TRBV20-1	11	many	TRBD1
CASIGSRGSYNEQFF	TGTGCCAGCATCGGGAGTAGGGGCTCCTACAATGAGCAGTTCTTC	TRBJ2-1	TRBV2	15	many	NA
CASSLDSGELFF	TGCGCCAGCAGCTTAGACAGCGGGGAGCTGTTTTTT	TRBJ2-2	TRBV5-1	12	many	NA
CASSSRTVRNTEAFF	TGTGCCAGCAGCTCGCGGACGGTTCGGAACACTGAAGCTTTCTTT	TRBJ1-1	TRBV7-2	15	many	NA